This T cell receptor beta chain was obtained from a study of vaccination and CD4 T cells after COVID-19 (dated by TCRdb to the early 2020s). A note on the overall study: Every convalescent patient had a positive nasal swab PCR test for SARS-CoV-2, with mild disease in 8 to 10 patients and severe disease in one. Three convalescent patients gave samples both early after vaccination (day 14) and late after vaccination (days 161 to 241). In roughly nine COVID-19 convalescent patients and a few infection-naive healthy vaccine recipients, the spike-specific CD4+ TCR repertoire before mRNA vaccination was compared with the repertoire after mRNA vaccination. Participants received two doses of either the Pfizer-BioNTech BNT162b2 vaccine (n=8) or the Moderna mRNA-1273 vaccine (n=2). The cultures were stimulated with overlapping spike peptide pools from SARS-CoV-2 and from the common cold coronaviruses HCoV-NL63, HCoV-OC43 and HCoV-229E. Post-vaccine blood samples were taken a median of around 77 days after the second vaccine dose, with a range of 14 to 241 days. Control cultures received a CEFX viral epitope pool as the positive control, an HIV-1 Nef peptide pool as the negative control, or no peptide. The convalescent cohort included six males and four females, with two Hispanic individuals, seven Caucasians, two Asians and one multiracial person. Post-COVID blood samples from convalescent patients were collected a median of around 100 days after diagnosis, with a range of roughly 35 to 180 days. Broader findings and caveats from the paper: In convalescent patients, a median about 84% of post-vaccine SARS-CoV-2-reactive clones were detected only after vaccination, and vaccine-specific priming was suggested by this finding. Nearly all vaccine-specific clones in convalescent patients (304 of 307) were mono-reactive for SARS-CoV-2 spike rather than cross-reactive with common cold coronaviruses. The median number of SARS-CoV-2-reactive clonotypes rose from 20 to 25 after infection to about 40 after vaccination, but the change was not significant. The number of convalescent patients in the study was relatively small, and the study did not examine early timepoints following natural infection.

V was cut back by 0 bases and J by 2 bases, leaving a gap of 8 bases between them. Taken from cysteine to phenylalanine, the CDR3 has 14 residues. Of the read, only the CDR3 DNA is kept; its 42 bases are in frame from base 1. CDR1 SGHRS and CDR2 YFSETQ were looked up in the germline V gene. This clonotype was seen a single time. Which antigen it targets is not known. Per-nucleotide qualities are absent, and no much larger clonotype sits a single base away. A single read offers scant evidence. What this sample's time point label stands for: late sampling 161 to 241 days after vaccination in a few convalescent patients. Read against the paper, the sample's treatment or condition label means: approximately 11-day PBMC culture with coronavirus spike peptide pools or control peptides (ViraFEST assay). The study used the ViraFEST assay, which expanded antigen-specific T cells with peptide pools and then identified expanded clonotypes by TCR sequencing. Positive SARS-CoV-2 PCR tests in the convalescent patients dated from March to December 2020, before Alpha, Beta and Delta variants emerged in the United States. Under 2.5 million PBMCs per well were cultured in IMDM with roughly 4.8% human AB serum and 7.5 to 10 IU/ml IL-2, plus 10 ug/ml peptide pools. Half of the culture medium was replaced with fresh IL-2-containing medium on days 3 and 7. CD4+ T cells were isolated after around 9 days of culture through negative selection using the EasySep CD4+ T cell isolation kit. Ficoll-Paque Plus gradient centrifugation was used to isolate PBMCs from whole blood, and the isolated PBMCs were then either used fresh or cryopreserved at -140C. Culture conditions were generally each tested in triplicate wells.

Library method: PCR. DNA from cultured CD4+ T cells underwent TCR sequencing with the Oncomine TCR Beta short-read assay at the Johns Hopkins FTIC core. The QIAamp micro DNA kit was used to extract genomic DNA from the cultured CD4+ T cells. Oncomine TCR Beta libraries from cultured CD4+ T cells were pooled with unique dual indexes and sequenced on an Illumina iSeq 100. On the authors' methods: Non-productive sequences were filtered out, and CDR3s that did not start with C, did not end with F or W, or were shorter than 7 amino acids were discarded. Antigen-specific clonotypes were identified with the MANAFEST web application by comparing peptide-stimulated wells with reference and other culture wells. For a clone to be called positive, the clone needed an FDR below 0.05, an odds ratio above 5, and a productive frequency above 0.1% in at least two of three replicate wells. A clonotype was classed as cross-reactive if the clonotype showed significant expansion both in SARS-CoV-2 spike wells and in at least one common cold coronavirus spike condition. Using R version 3.6.1, CDR3 homology was evaluated through Levenshtein distances (stringdist) along with unrooted phylogenetic trees (ape). TCRdb handled the public reads itself, with Q25 trimming in fastp and clone calling in MiXCR, and kept productive beta chains. Rows with a matching CDR3 protein are joined into one entry that keeps the most common DNA and genes. TCRdb, not the original authors, processed these V and J calls. The sample table contains roughly 15,000 distinct CDR3 sequences; only one count was recorded for around 52% of them. The leading ten clones occupy approximately 17% of the sample.

The material sequenced was CD4+ T cells from blood, cultured in vitro, taken about 7 months after SARS-CoV-2 vaccination. The chain is encoded by TRBV5-1 joined to TRBJ2-5; the D gene is unclear. The TCR comes from a human donor who had recovered from COVID-19. The CDR3 amino acid sequence is: CASSLGELQETQYF. The nucleotide sequence reads as follows: TGCGCCAGCAGCTTGGGGGAATTACAAGAGACCCAGTACTTC.